What follows are 13 T cell receptor beta chains derived from one specimen sequenced in a study of T-cell memory formation after mild COVID-19. TCRdb recomputed calls from the 5' RACE reads with MiXCR, one row per CDR3 protein. In the table there are 500,000 to 550,000 distinct CDR3 sequences, 20% of which are singletons. The source material was PBMCs or a T cell subset sorted from them (not recorded which). The source of these receptors is an adult woman who had mild COVID-19 (a few samples of this study predate the infection). Cell type and time point are not known.

This clonotype was seen more than once but under ten times. The chain links TRBV11-2 to TRBJ2-5; 9 bases fit TRBD1. Per the germline V gene, CDR1 is SGHAT and CDR2 is FQNNGV. This CDR3 comprises 15 residues. The trim removed 5 bases at V and 10 bases at J, leaving 14 bases unmatched. CDR3 nucleotide sequence: TGTGCCAGCAGCATCGGACAGGGGCCCGTGGGGGGCCAGTACTTC. As protein: CASSIGQGPVGGQYF.

V is TRBV5-1 and J is TRBJ2-3; D not certain. Trimming took 2 bases from V and 5 from J, leaving 6 bases between them. The CDR3 is 12 amino acids. Per germline, CDR1 SGHRS and CDR2 YFSETQ. Here the CDR3 DNA reads TGCGCCAGCAGCTTTGCACGAGATACGCAGTATTTT. It translates to CASSFARDTQYF.

This clonotype was counted only a few times. V usage is TRBV6-5 and J usage is TRBJ2-6; possibly TRBD1 or TRBD2 for D (6 bases each). V dropped 0 bases and J dropped 0 bases, with 15 bases sitting between them. From germline, CDR1 is MNHEY and CDR2 SVGAGI. The CDR3 has 19 residues. The CDR3 coding sequence is TGTGCCAGCAGTTACTCACCGTCGGGGGCCCTCTCTGGGGCCAACGTCCTGACTTTC. It is translated as CASSYSPSGALSGANVLTF.

There are a few counts of this clonotype. The chain employs TRBV12-3 or TRBV12-4 and TRBJ1-6; perhaps TRBD1 as D (5 bases). The V and J ends lost 4 bases and 6 bases respectively, with 16 bases between them. This CDR3 region has 16 residues. This CDR3 reads CASSWGGNGANSPLHF. The CDR3 nucleotides read TGTGCCAGCAGTTGGGGGGGGAATGGGGCTAATTCACCCCTCCACTTT.

The V gene is TRBV4-3, the J gene TRBJ2-3; D is possibly TRBD2 (6 bases). The CDR3 runs to 15 residues. V was cut by 0 bases and J by 6 bases, with 13 bases left in between. CDR1 LGHNA and CDR2 YSLEER come from the germline V gene. The CDR3 loop is CASSQEKRGGDTQYF. CDR3 nucleotide sequence: TGCGCCAGCAGCCAAGAAAAGAGAGGAGGGGATACGCAGTATTTT.

This rearrangement joins TRBV18 to TRBJ2-1; 14 bases map to TRBD2. Germline assignment: CDR1 KGHSH and CDR2 LQKENI. The CDR3 loop spans 17 amino acids. V lost 4 bases to trimming and J lost 6 bases; unmatched junction nucleotides: 8. The DNA for the CDR3 is TGTGCCAGCTCACGAATTACCGGGACTAGCGGGAGCAATGAGCAGTTCTTC. This gives the protein CASSRITGTSGSNEQFF. Filled out from reference TRBV18 and TRBJ2-1, the complete variable domain reads NAGVMQNPRHLVRRRGQEARLRCSPMKGHSHVYWYRQLPEEGLKFMVYLQKENIIDESGMPKERFSAEFPKEGPSILRIQQVVRGDSAAYFCASSRITGTSGSNEQFFGPGTRLTVL.

The chain is built from TRBV6-5 and TRBJ2-3, with D possibly TRBD1 on 5 matching bases. Looked up from germline, CDR1 is MNHEY and CDR2 is SVGAGI. This CDR3 comprises 14 residues. Deletions cut 0 bases from V and 4 bases from J, with 8 bases between. The CDR3 loop reads CASSYSDNSDTQYF. DNA of the CDR3: TGTGCCAGCAGTTACTCGGACAATTCAGATACGCAGTATTTT.

CDR3 loop: CASSLGQNIAEAFF. CDR3 sequence (DNA): TGCGCCAGCAGCTTGGGACAGAACATCGCTGAAGCTTTCTTT. The chain carries TRBV5-1 and TRBJ1-1; D possibly corresponds to TRBD1 (5 bases). V lost 0 bases and J 6 bases, leaving 12 bases between the germline ends. This CDR3 has 14 amino acids. Germline assignment: CDR1 SGHRS and CDR2 YFSETQ.

Only a few counts were recorded for this clonotype. This chain connects TRBV20-1 to TRBJ1-5, with D uncertain. Germline CDR1 is DFQATT and CDR2 is SNEGSKA (reference sequence). The CDR3 spans 14 residues. Trimming cost V 6 bases and J 4 bases, with 16 bases left between them. The CDR3 loop reads CSARPRTWNQPQHF. CDR3 bases: TGCAGTGCGCGACCACGGACGTGGAATCAGCCCCAGCATTTT.

The sample holds a few counts of this clonotype. This chain connects TRBV7-2 to TRBJ2-1, with D perhaps TRBD1 (5 bases). The CDR3 has 15 amino acids. Trimming took off 5 bases at V and 8 bases at J, with 19 bases between the two ends. Germline V CDR1 and CDR2: SGHTA, FQGNSA. CDR3: CASSLGAEWGDEQFF. Written as DNA, the CDR3 is TGTGCCAGCAGCCTCGGTGCGGAGTGGGGCGATGAGCAGTTCTTC.

V gene TRBV7-9 combines with J gene TRBJ2-2; D is perhaps TRBD1 (6 bases). In germline, CDR1 is SEHNR, CDR2 FQNEAQ (reference sequence). CDR3 length: 15 residues. With 2 bases removed from V and 2 bases from J, the gap between germline ends came to 9 bases. This chain's CDR3 is CASSLTDSNTGELFF. CDR3 in DNA: TGTGCCAGCAGCTTAACGGACAGTAACACCGGGGAGCTGTTTTTT.

The chain recombines TRBV20-1 with TRBJ1-5; D uncertain. The germline V gene has CDR1 DFQATT and CDR2 SNEGSKA (reference sequence). The CDR3 totals 12 residues. V lost 0 bases and J 6 bases, leaving 6 bases between the germline ends. The CDR3 region is CSARDSGQPQHF. The CDR3 nucleotides are TGCAGTGCTAGAGATAGCGGTCAGCCCCAGCATTTT.

This clonotype showed up just a few times. This rearrangement joins TRBV7-9 to TRBJ1-1; 8 positions agree with TRBD1. The CDR3 totals 14 residues. CDR1 SEHNR and CDR2 FQNEAQ come from the germline V gene (reference sequence). V was pared by 6 bases and J by 2 bases, with 5 bases of the junction left unmatched. CDR3 protein: CASRPGGANTEAFF. In DNA, the CDR3 is TGTGCCAGCAGACCAGGGGGCGCAAACACTGAAGCTTTCTTT.